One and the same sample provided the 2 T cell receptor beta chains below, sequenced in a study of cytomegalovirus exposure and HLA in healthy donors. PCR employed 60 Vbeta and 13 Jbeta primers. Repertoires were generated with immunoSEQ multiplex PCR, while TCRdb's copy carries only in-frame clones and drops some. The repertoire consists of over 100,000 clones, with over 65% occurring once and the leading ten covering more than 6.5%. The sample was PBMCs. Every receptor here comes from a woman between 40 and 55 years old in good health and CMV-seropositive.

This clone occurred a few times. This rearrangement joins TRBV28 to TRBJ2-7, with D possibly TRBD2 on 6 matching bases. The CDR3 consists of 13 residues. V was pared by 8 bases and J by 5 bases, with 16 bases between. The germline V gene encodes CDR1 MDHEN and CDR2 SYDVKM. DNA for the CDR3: TGTGCCAGCGTTTTGGGGGGAAATCACGAGCAGTACTTC. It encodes CASVLGGNHEQYF.

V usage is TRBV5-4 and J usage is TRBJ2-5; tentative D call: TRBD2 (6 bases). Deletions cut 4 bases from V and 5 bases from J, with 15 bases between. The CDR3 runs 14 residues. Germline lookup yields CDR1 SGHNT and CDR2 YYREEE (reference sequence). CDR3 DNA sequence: TGTGCCAGCAGCCCGGGACTGGGGGAGGAGACCCAGTACTTC. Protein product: CASSPGLGEETQYF.